The 6 T cell receptor beta chains below were found in one sample sequenced in a study of T cell responses to AZD1222 COVID-19 vaccine. Sequencing was performed with immunoSEQ multiplex PCR; in TCRdb, only in-frame clones are kept and a portion is missing. The sample carries 60,000 to 70,000 clones, 75% to 85% recorded once. The sequencing used peripheral blood, collected on day 0 of AZD1222 vaccination. Receptors were obtained from an adult in good health.

This clone was recorded only once. The V and J genes are TRBV10-3 and TRBJ2-3, with TRBD2 as a possible D gene (6 bases). Trimming took off 0 bases at V and 7 bases at J, with 17 bases between the two ends. Looked up from germline, CDR1 is ENHRY and CDR2 is SYGVKD. The CDR3 is made up of 16 amino acids. CDR3 protein: CAISESKGAGPHTQYF. CDR3 DNA: TGTGCCATCAGTGAGTCGAAGGGCGCGGGGCCTCATACGCAGTATTTT.

The chain has TRBV18 and TRBJ1-5, with 10 positions matching TRBD1. With 4 bases clipped from V and 11 bases from J, the junction kept 5 bases outside the gene matches. The CDR3 is made up of 13 amino acids. Per the germline V gene, CDR1 is KGHSH and CDR2 is LQKENI. The CDR3 loop reads CASSQDRGGAQHF. CDR3 nucleotides: TGTGCCAGCTCACAGGACAGGGGGGGAGCCCAGCATTTT.

V gene TRBV5-4 combines with J gene TRBJ2-5; 7 bases line up with TRBD2. J lost 7 bases, V lost 3 bases, and 6 bases had no gene match. The CDR3 totals 13 residues. Germline V gene lookup returns CDR1 SGHNT and CDR2 YYREEE (reference sequence). CDR3 protein: CASSWGGIRTQYF. DNA of the CDR3: TGTGCCAGCAGCTGGGGGGGGATTCGGACCCAGTACTTC. The whole variable domain, remainder taken from reference TRBV5-4 and TRBJ2-5, is ETGVTQSPTHLIKTRGQQVTLRCSSQSGHNTVSWYQQALGQGPQFIFQYYREEENGRGNFPPRFSGLQFPNYSSELNVNALELDDSALYLCASSWGGIRTQYFGPGTRLLVL.

The chain recombines TRBV27 with TRBJ2-7; 10 bases agree with TRBD1. Germline V gene data show CDR1 as MNHEY and CDR2 as SMNVEV (reference sequence). The V gene end was trimmed by 6 bases and the J gene end by 2 bases; junction bases not matched to a gene: 4. CDR3 length: 14 amino acids. The CDR3, as DNA: TGTGCCAGCAGCCTCGGACAGGGGGCCTACGAGCAGTACTTC. The encoded protein is CASSLGQGAYEQYF.

This clone was found a few times. The rearrangement joins TRBV6-5 to TRBJ2-7; 10 bases align to TRBD1. V lost 4 bases and J lost 2; bases outside the gene matches: 5. This CDR3 region has 15 residues. Germline lookup yields CDR1 MNHEY and CDR2 SVGAGI. The DNA for the CDR3 is TGTGCCAGCAGTTCCCCGGGACAGGGGACCTACGAGCAGTACTTC. Amino acids: CASSSPGQGTYEQYF.

V gene TRBV7-3 combines with J gene TRBJ2-3; TRBD2 matches 14 bases. The CDR3 covers 18 residues. Trimming took 5 bases from V and 1 from J; bases not matched to a gene: 8. Germline V gene sequence: CDR1 SGHTA, CDR2 FQGTGA. This CDR3 is CASSQTSGGALGTDTQYF. Written as DNA, the CDR3 is TGTGCCAGCAGCCAGACTAGCGGGGGGGCATTGGGCACAGATACGCAGTATTTT.